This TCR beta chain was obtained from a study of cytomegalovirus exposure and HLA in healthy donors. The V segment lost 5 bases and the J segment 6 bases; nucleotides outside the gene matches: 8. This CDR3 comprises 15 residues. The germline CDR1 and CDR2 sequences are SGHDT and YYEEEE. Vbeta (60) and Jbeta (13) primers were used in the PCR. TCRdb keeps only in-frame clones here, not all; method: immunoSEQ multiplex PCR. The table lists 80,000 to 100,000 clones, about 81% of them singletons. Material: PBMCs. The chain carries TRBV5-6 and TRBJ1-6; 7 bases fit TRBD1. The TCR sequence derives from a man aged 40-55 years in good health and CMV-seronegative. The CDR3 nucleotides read TGTGCCAGCAGTTCTGGACAGGTTTTTAATTCACCCCTCCACTTT. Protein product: CASSSGQVFNSPLHF.